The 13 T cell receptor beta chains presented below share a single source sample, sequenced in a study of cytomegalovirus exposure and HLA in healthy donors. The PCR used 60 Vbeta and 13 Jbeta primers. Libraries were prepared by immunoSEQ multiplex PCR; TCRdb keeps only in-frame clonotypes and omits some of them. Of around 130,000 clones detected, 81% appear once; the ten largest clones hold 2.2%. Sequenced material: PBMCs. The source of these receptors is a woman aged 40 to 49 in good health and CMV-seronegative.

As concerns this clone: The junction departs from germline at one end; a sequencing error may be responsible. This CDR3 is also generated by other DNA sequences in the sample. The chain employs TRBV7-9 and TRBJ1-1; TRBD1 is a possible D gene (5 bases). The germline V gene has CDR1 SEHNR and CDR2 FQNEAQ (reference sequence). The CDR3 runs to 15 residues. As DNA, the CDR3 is TGTGCCAGCAGCCTAGCGGGAACAGGAAACACTGAAGCTTTCTTT. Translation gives CASSLAGTGNTEAFF.

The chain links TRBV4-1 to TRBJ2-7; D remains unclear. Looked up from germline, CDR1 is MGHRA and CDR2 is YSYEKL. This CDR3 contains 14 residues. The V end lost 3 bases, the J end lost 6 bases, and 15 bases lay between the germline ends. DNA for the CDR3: TGCGCCAGCAGCCAGCCGGCAGGCGTCATCGAGCAGTACTTC. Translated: CASSQPAGVIEQYF.

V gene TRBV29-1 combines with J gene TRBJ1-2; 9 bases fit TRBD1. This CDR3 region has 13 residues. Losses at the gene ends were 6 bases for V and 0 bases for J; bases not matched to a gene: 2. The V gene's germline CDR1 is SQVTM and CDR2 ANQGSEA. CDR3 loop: CSVTGGSNYGYTF. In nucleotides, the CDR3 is TGCAGCGTAACAGGGGGCTCTAACTATGGCTACACCTTC.

DNA of the CDR3: TGTGCCAGCAGTACAGCCGGCCCGGGAACCTACGAGCAGTACTTC. Residues: CASSTAGPGTYEQYF. This chain joins TRBV6-1 and TRBJ2-5, with TRBD2 as a possible D gene (5 bases). The assigned J gene may be wrong: the sequence end matches TRBJ2-7 better. The CDR3 loop spans 15 amino acids. CDR1 is MNHNS, CDR2 SASEGT, per germline.

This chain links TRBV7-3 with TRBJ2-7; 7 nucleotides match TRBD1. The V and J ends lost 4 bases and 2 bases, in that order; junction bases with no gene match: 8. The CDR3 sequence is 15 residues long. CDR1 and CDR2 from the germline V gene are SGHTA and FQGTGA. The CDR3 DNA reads TGTGCCAGCAGCTGGGGCCGGGACAGACCCTACGAGCAGTACTTC. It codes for CASSWGRDRPYEQYF. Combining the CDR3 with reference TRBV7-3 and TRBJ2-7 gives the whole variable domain GAGVSQTPSNKVTEKGKYVELRCDPISGHTALYWYRQSLGQGPEFLIYFQGTGAADDSGLPNDRFFAVRPEGSVSTLKIQRTERGDSAVYLCASSWGRDRPYEQYFGPGTRLTVT.

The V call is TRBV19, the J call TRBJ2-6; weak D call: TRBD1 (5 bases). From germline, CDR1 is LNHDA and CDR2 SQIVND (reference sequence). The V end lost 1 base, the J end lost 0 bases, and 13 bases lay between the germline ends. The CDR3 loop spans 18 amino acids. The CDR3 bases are TGTGCCAGTAGTATAGTTCACAGGTCTATCTCTGGGGCCAACGTCCTGACTTTC. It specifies CASSIVHRSISGANVLTF.

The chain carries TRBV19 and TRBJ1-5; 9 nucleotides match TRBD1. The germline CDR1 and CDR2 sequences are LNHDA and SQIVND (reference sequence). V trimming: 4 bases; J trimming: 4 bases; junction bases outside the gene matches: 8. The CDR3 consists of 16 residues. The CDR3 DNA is TGTGCCAGTAGTAGAAAAGGAGACAGGGGGAATCAGCCCCAGCATTTT. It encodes CASSRKGDRGNQPQHF.

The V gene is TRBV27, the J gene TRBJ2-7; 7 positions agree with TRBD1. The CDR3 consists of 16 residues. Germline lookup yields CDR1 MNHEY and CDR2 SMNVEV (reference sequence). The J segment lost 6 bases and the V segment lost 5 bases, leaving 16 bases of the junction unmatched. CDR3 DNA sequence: TGTGCCAGCAGTCCCGGGCCCTTAAGACAGGGTGGCGAGCAGTACTTC. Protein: CASSPGPLRQGGEQYF.

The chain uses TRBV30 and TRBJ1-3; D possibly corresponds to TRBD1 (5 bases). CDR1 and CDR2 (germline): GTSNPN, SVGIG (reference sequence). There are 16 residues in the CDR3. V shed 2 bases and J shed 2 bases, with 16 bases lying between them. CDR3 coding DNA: TGTGCCTGGAGTAAAGGGATGGGGCGCGCTGGAAACACCATATATTTT. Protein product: CAWSKGMGRAGNTIYF.

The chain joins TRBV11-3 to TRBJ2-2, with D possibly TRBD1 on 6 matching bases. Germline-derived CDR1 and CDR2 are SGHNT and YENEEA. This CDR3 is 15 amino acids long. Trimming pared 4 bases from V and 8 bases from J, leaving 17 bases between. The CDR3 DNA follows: TGTGCCAGCAGCTCACGGGACATCCCGTCAGGGGAGCTGTTTTTT. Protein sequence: CASSSRDIPSGELFF.

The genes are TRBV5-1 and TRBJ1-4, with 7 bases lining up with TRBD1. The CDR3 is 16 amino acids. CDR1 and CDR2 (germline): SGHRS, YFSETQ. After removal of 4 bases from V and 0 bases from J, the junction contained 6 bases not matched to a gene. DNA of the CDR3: TGCGCCAGCAGCCCGGGACAGAGGACAACTAATGAAAAACTGTTTTTT. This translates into CASSPGQRTTNEKLFF.

CDR3: CASSSGTGVSYTF. CDR3 sequence (DNA): TGTGCCAGCAGTTCGGGGACGGGGGTGAGCTACACCTTC. The J gene is TRBJ1-2, the V gene TRBV6-6; maybe TRBD1 (5 bases). V was pared by 4 bases and J by 9 bases, with 15 bases between. The CDR3 runs 13 residues. Germline CDR1 MNHNY, CDR2 SVGAGI (reference sequence).

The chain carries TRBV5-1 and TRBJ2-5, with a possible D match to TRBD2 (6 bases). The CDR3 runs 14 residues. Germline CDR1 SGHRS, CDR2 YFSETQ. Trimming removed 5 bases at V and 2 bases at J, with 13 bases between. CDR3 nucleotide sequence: TGCGCCAGCAGGACCTCGGGAGATCAAGAGACCCAGTACTTC. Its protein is CASRTSGDQETQYF.